This T cell receptor beta chain derives from a study of T cells in Graves' hyperthyroidism and ophthalmopathy. Using RNA transcripts as the source, TCR beta CDR3 regions were amplified. Initially, a first-round RT-PCR of the TCR CDR3 employed the HTBI primer set. Via MiXCR, TCRdb re-called the multiplex PCR reads, giving one row per CDR3 protein. The data contain roughly 710,000 distinct CDR3 sequences, 35% of them seen just once; the ten biggest clones take up 31%. This CDR3 has 16 amino acids. V was pared by 4 bases and J by 8 bases, with 20 bases between. CDR1 and CDR2 from the germline V gene are LGHNA and YSLEER. The authors deemed Graves' hyperthyroidism stable absent ophthalmopathy progression within 18 months. Uncontrolled infection, other autoimmune disease, pregnancy or lactation led to exclusion. Overall study findings and caveats: Ophthalmopathy prediction by the model preceded onset by a median approximately six months. Ophthalmopathy and stable hyperthyroidism were separated by a 13 V-J model.

Comment on this clonotype: Its specificity is unknown.

Sequencing was carried out using blood. The chain couples TRBV4-3 to TRBJ1-4; possible D gene TRBD1, 6 bases. This clonotype was obtained from a woman between 40 and 55 years old with Graves' hyperthyroidism. CDR3 region: CASSRFIGGYEEKLFF. The CDR3 nucleotides are TGCGCCAGCAGCCGGTTCATAGGGGGATATGAGGAAAAACTGTTTTTT.